Given below is one T cell receptor (beta chain) in context. Its antigen is as yet unknown. This specimen belongs to a study of T-cell memory formation after mild COVID-19. Notes on the study in general: Some clones that responded were present in memory (sampled pre-infection), which suggests cross-reactive memory joined.

V trimming: 7 bases; J trimming: 2 bases; junction bases outside the gene matches: 4. The CDR3 runs 13 residues. Germline V CDR1 and CDR2: SQVTM, ANQGSEA. Constant-segment primers were used for 5'RACE, and the resulting TCR alpha and TCR beta cDNA libraries carried sample barcodes and UMIs. TCRdb re-derived calls from the 5' RACE reads in MiXCR, one entry per CDR3 protein. This table has about 360,000 distinct CDR3 sequences, 13% to 15% appearing once. Sequencing used PBMCs or a T cell subset sorted from them (not recorded which). The TCR comes from a man younger than 35 who had mild COVID-19 (a few samples of this study predate the infection). Cell type and time point are not known. V and J are TRBV29-1 and TRBJ2-3; 9 nucleotides agree with TRBD2. CDR3 bases: TGCAGCGGTAGCGGGGGATTCACAGATACGCAGTATTTT. Translated, it gives CSGSGGFTDTQYF.